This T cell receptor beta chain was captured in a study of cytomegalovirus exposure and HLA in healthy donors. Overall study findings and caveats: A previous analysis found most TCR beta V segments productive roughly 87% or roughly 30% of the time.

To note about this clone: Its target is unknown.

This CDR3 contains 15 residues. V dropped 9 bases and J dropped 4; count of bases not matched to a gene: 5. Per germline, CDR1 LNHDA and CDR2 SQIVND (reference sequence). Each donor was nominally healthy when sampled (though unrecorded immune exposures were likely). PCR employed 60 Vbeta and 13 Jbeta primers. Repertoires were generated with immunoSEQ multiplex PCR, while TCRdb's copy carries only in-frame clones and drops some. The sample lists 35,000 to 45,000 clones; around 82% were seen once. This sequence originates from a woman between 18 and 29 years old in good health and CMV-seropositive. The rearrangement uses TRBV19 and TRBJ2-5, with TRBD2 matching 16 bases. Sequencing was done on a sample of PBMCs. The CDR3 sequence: CASTGLAGGRETQYF. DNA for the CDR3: TGTGCCAGCACGGGACTAGCGGGAGGGAGAGAGACCCAGTACTTC.